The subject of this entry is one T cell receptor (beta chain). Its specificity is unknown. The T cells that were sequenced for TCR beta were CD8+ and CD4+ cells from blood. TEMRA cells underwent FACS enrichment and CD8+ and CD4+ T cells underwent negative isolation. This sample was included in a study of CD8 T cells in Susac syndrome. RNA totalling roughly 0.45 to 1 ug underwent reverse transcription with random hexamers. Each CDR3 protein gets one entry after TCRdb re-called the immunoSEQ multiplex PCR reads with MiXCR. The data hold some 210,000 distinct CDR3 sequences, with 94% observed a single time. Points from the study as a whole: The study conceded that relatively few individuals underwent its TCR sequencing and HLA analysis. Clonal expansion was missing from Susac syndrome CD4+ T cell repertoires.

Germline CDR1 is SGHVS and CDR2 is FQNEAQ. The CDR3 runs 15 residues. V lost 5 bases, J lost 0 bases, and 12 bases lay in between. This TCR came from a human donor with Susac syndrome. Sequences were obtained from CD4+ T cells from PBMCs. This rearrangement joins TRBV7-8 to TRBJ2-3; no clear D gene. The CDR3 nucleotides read TGTGCCAGCAGCGATCGATGGGGTAGCACAGATACGCAGTATTTT. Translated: CASSDRWGSTDTQYF.